A single sample gave rise to the 17 T cell receptor beta chains below, sequenced in a study of relationships among human T cell subsets. CD8+ T cells were isolated by anti-CD4 multisort bead depletion, then anti-CD8 bead selection. From mRNA, alpha and beta CDR3 regions were amplified using semiquantitative ARM-PCR. Exponential amplification used communal superprimers after tagged nested gene-specific primers in ARM-PCR. TCRdb re-called the multiplex PCR reads with MiXCR, one entry per CDR3 protein. The table has 5,000 to 6,500 distinct CDR3 sequences, around two thirds seen once; the top ten hold around three fifths. Sample: CD8+ T cells sorted from blood. The origin of the receptors is a middle-aged man in good health.

This clonotype came up a few times. The chain recombines TRBV4-1 with TRBJ2-3; D is uncertain. The CDR3 has 13 amino acids. V gave up 3 bases and J gave up 4 bases, with 8 bases separating them. Per the germline V gene, CDR1 is MGHRA and CDR2 is YSYEKL. CDR3 in amino acids: CASSQLLADTQYF. The CDR3 nucleotides are TGCGCCAGCAGCCAGCTTTTGGCAGATACGCAGTATTTT.

This clonotype occurred a few times. This chain connects TRBV12-3 or TRBV12-4 to TRBJ2-3; the D is unclear. The ends were cut back, 3 bases at V and 5 bases at J, with 9 bases in the middle. The CDR3 spans 13 residues. Written as DNA, the CDR3 is TGTGCCAGCAGTTTTAATCGAGTAGATACGCAGTATTTT. It translates to CASSFNRVDTQYF.

V and J are TRBV27 and TRBJ2-7, with 8 bases fitting TRBD1. The CDR3 covers 12 residues. The trim removed 7 bases at V and 6 bases at J, leaving 5 bases unmatched. The germline CDR1 and CDR2 sequences are MNHEY and SMNVEV (reference sequence). CDR3 in amino acids: CASTSDRGEQYF. The CDR3 coding sequence is TGTGCCAGCACCAGCGACAGGGGCGAGCAGTACTTC.

The chain recombines TRBV5-1 with TRBJ2-7, with D uncertain. This CDR3 has 15 amino acids. The V and J ends lost 4 bases and 2 bases respectively, with 16 bases between them. The germline V gene encodes CDR1 SGHRS and CDR2 YFSETQ. CDR3 sequence (DNA): TGCGCCAGCAGCCTAAGTGGCCGCACGACCTACGAGCAGTACTTC. Translated, it gives CASSLSGRTTYEQYF.

Only a few counts were recorded for this clonotype. Because the CDR3 is missing its conserved closing phenylalanine or tryptophan, this is likely a read error. The V and J genes are TRBV28 and TRBJ2-1; D is perhaps TRBD1 or TRBD2 (5 bases each). Deletions cut 4 bases from V and 9 bases from J, with 10 bases between. In germline, CDR1 is MDHEN, CDR2 SYDVKM. This CDR3 region has 12 residues. The CDR3 DNA is TGTGCCAGCAGTTCGGGACCCCTTGAGCAGTTCTTA. Translating it yields CASSSGPLEQFL.

The chain has TRBV28 and TRBJ2-7, with unresolved D. Per the germline V gene, CDR1 is MDHEN and CDR2 is SYDVKM. Trimming removed 3 bases from V and 5 bases from J, with 14 bases in between. This CDR3 is 14 amino acids long. The CDR3 DNA is TGTGCCAGCAGTTTTATCTCTAAACCGGACGAGCAGTACTTC. Residues: CASSFISKPDEQYF.

CDR3 coding DNA: TGTGCCAGCAGTTACCCGGACAGCGCAGATACGCAGTATTTT. Translated, it gives CASSYPDSADTQYF. This rearrangement joins TRBV6-6 to TRBJ2-3; a weak D match, TRBD1 (6 bases). V was shortened by 2 bases and J by 4 bases, with 10 bases between the two germline ends. From germline, CDR1 is MNHNY and CDR2 SVGAGI (reference sequence). The CDR3 contains 14 residues.

V gene TRBV27 combines with J gene TRBJ2-4; the D gene is possibly TRBD1 (6 bases). The CDR3 spans 14 residues. Trimming removed 4 bases at V and 13 bases at J, with 20 bases between. Germline V gene data show CDR1 as MNHEY and CDR2 as SMNVEV (reference sequence). This chain's CDR3 is CASSSPPTGSKQYF. The CDR3 coding sequence is TGTGCCAGCAGTTCACCACCTACAGGGTCCAAACAGTACTTC.

This clonotype counts as medium-sized (0.01 to 0.1%). The J gene is TRBJ2-7, the V gene TRBV19, with TRBD2 matching 9 bases. Germline V gene lookup returns CDR1 LNHDA and CDR2 SQIVND (reference sequence). CDR3 size: 14 residues. Losses at the gene ends were 7 bases for V and 3 bases for J; bases not matched to a gene: 7. The CDR3 nucleotides read TGTGCCAGTACCCCTAGCGGGGACATCTACGAGCAGTACTTC. Amino acid sequence: CASTPSGDIYEQYF.

The chain joins TRBV11-2 to TRBJ2-3; 7 bases agree with TRBD2. Losses at the gene ends were 5 bases for V and 6 bases for J; bases not matched to a gene: 11. The CDR3 is 15 amino acids. Germline CDR1 is SGHAT and CDR2 is FQNNGV. Written as DNA, the CDR3 is TGTGCCAGCAGCCCGGGACTATCAGTCTCGGATACGCAGTATTTT. The encoded protein is CASSPGLSVSDTQYF.

This clonotype was counted a few times. The chain couples TRBV29-1 to TRBJ2-7, with 7 bases aligning to TRBD2. This CDR3 is 13 amino acids long. Germline CDR1 reads SQVTM; CDR2 reads ANQGSEA. Trimming cost V 6 bases and J 1 base; bases outside gene matches: 6. The CDR3 sequence: CSVKAGSSYEQYF. The DNA for the CDR3 is TGCAGCGTGAAAGCGGGATCATCCTACGAGCAGTACTTC.

The chain uses TRBV7-8 and TRBJ2-6; 7 bases agree with TRBD2. This CDR3 spans 18 amino acids. The V segment lost 5 bases and the J segment 1 base; nucleotides outside the gene matches: 11. The germline V gene encodes CDR1 SGHVS and CDR2 FQNEAQ. This CDR3 reads CASSHSGSLPSGANVLTF. Here the CDR3 DNA reads TGTGCCAGCAGCCATAGCGGGTCCCTTCCTTCTGGGGCCAACGTCCTGACTTTC.

V is TRBV29-1 and J is TRBJ1-1; D possibly corresponds to TRBD1 (5 bases). This CDR3 comprises 12 residues. Germline values: CDR1 SQVTM, CDR2 ANQGSEA. CDR3 in DNA: TGCAGTGCCAATCGGGGCCACACTGAAGCTTTCTTT. Protein: CSANRGHTEAFF.

This clonotype was detected only a few times. The chain carries TRBV4-1 and TRBJ1-1; the D is unclear. Germline lookup yields CDR1 MGHRA and CDR2 YSYEKL. The V gene lost 4 bases and the J gene lost 4 bases, with 13 bases spanning the gap. The CDR3 has 14 residues. The CDR3 DNA is TGCGCCAGCAGCCTGGACGGTCTTGTCACTGAAGCTTTCTTT. Protein: CASSLDGLVTEAFF.

The chain carries TRBV2 and TRBJ2-3, with D possibly matching TRBD2 (7 bases). Trimming pared 7 bases from V and 6 bases from J, leaving 20 bases between. Germline V gene lookup returns CDR1 SNHLY and CDR2 FYNNEI. The CDR3 totals 15 residues. The CDR3 region has the DNA TGTGCCAGCACTATTGGCGGGGGCATCCTTGATACGCAGTATTTT. Translation gives CASTIGGGILDTQYF. Combining the CDR3 with reference TRBV2 and TRBJ2-3 gives the whole variable domain EPEVTQTPSHQVTQMGQEVILRCVPISNHLYFYWYRQILGQKVEFLVSFYNNEISEKSEIFDDQFSVERPDGSNFTLKIRSTKLEDSAMYFCASTIGGGILDTQYFGPGTRLTVL.

This clonotype turned up a few times. V gene TRBV25-1 combines with J gene TRBJ2-3; 10 bases map to TRBD1. V lost 7 bases to trimming and J lost 1 base; unmatched junction nucleotides: 11. CDR3 length: 17 residues. Germline V lookup: CDR1 MGHDK, CDR2 SYGVNS. The CDR3 nucleotides are TGTGCCAGCAACTCCCCGACAGGGGGCGATCGCACAGATACGCAGTATTTT. Its protein product is CASNSPTGGDRTDTQYF.

The chain recombines TRBV6-5 with TRBJ1-2; no definite D call. CDR1 is MNHEY, CDR2 SVGAGI, per germline. The CDR3 is 13 residues long. The ends were cut back, 0 bases at V and 5 bases at J, with 7 bases in the middle. Here the CDR3 DNA reads TGTGCCAGCAGTTACTCGTCAGAGTATGGCTACACCTTC. Translation gives CASSYSSEYGYTF.